This T cell receptor beta chain was found in a study of blood T cell repertoires in COVID-19. Study background: From the United States, Italy and Spain came samples of acute and convalescent COVID-19.

Seattle researchers signed up patients amid active infection and tracked them longitudinally. The CDR3 extends over 17 amino acids. V was clipped by 2 bases and J by 2 bases, with 16 bases between them. Germline-derived CDR1 and CDR2 are SGHVS and FNYEAQ. In the source study's methods: Amplification from reference gene primers served as the basis for estimated nucleated cell counts. TCRdb's copy holds only in-frame clones and misses some; the assay was immunoSEQ multiplex PCR. That table gives V, J and clone size, and the DNA gave D and trimming. Of about 300,000 clones in the sample, about nine tenths were seen once.

V gene TRBV7-6 combines with J gene TRBJ1-5; possibly TRBD1 for D (6 bases). The source is a woman aged 25 to 39 with COVID-19, enrolled during active disease. Sequenced sample: peripheral blood. CDR3 nucleotides: TGTGCCAGCAGCTTATTCTCAGGGGCGATAGGCAATCAGCCCCAGCATTTT. Protein sequence: CASSLFSGAIGNQPQHF.